One T cell receptor (beta chain) is described in this entry. Antigen: not known. In the PCR, 60 Vbeta and 13 Jbeta primers were used. Measured with immunoSEQ multiplex PCR; TCRdb has only the in-frame clones, and not every one. The sample has 200,000 to 250,000 clones. The record originates from a study of cytomegalovirus exposure and HLA in healthy donors. Study-level findings and limits: Presence/absence analyses rested on an assumption that sequencing depth was roughly uniform across donors.

Germline V lookup: CDR1 ENHRY, CDR2 SYGVKD. The V segment lost 4 bases and the J segment 5 bases; nucleotides outside the gene matches: 5. This CDR3 has 14 residues. The sample was PBMCs. The chain joins TRBV10-3 to TRBJ1-5; 7 bases map to TRBD1. The clonotype was recovered from a woman aged 25 to 39 in good health and CMV-seropositive. The CDR3 loop is CAISGGTDDQPQHF. In nucleotides, the CDR3 is TGTGCCATCAGTGGGGGGACAGACGATCAGCCCCAGCATTTT.